A single sample gave rise to the 2 T cell receptor beta chains below, sequenced in a study of shared clonotypes between healthy human individuals. Profiling relied on immunoSEQ multiplex PCR, and the TCRdb table lists in-frame clones only, not all of them. The sample yields some 1,100,000 clones, around 82% seen once. The sequenced sample consisted of memory CD4+ T cells from PBMCs. Subset in this sample: CD45RA-negative fraction. These receptors were collected from a young man in good health. Some clones in this sample may be carry-over from other donors' samples.

The chain recombines TRBV18 with TRBJ2-7; perhaps D is TRBD1 or TRBD2 (5 bases each). V dropped 3 bases and J dropped 3 bases, with 15 bases sitting between them. From germline, CDR1 is KGHSH and CDR2 LQKENI. This CDR3 contains 15 residues. The CDR3 nucleotides are TGTGCCAGCTCACCCCAGGGCGGTGGGGGCTACGAGCAGTACTTC. Translating it yields CASSPQGGGGYEQYF.

This rearrangement joins TRBV9 to TRBJ2-1; D is unresolved. Germline V gene lookup returns CDR1 SGDLS and CDR2 YYNGEE. CDR3 size: 15 residues. Trimming took off 4 bases at V and 4 bases at J, with 15 bases between the two ends. The CDR3 sequence: CASSPGAAIYNEQFF. DNA of the CDR3: TGTGCCAGCAGCCCAGGCGCGGCTATATACAATGAGCAGTTCTTC.